What follows describes a single T cell receptor beta chain. Its antigen is as yet unknown. The sample comes from a study of CD8 T cells in ankylosing spondylitis. Study-level points and caveats: Made up of about eight highly homologous variants, a TCR beta motif appeared characteristic of ankylosing spondylitis blood. Clones linked to disease, bearing a CD8+ phenotype, were relatively rare in peripheral blood.

Researchers built TCR beta libraries using quantitative 5'-RACE with molecular barcodes. TCRdb independently ran MiXCR on the 5' RACE reads; one entry per CDR3 protein. The profile shows approximately 9,000 distinct CDR3 sequences, about 3.8% of them singletons. The length of the CDR3 is 15 residues. Germline loops: CDR1 SGDLS, CDR2 YYNGEE. V dropped 0 bases and J dropped 5; count of bases not matched to a gene: 7. V and J are TRBV9 and TRBJ2-7, with TRBD1 identical over 8 bases. Sequenced sample: blood, either unsorted or a sorted T cell fraction (not recorded which). This TCR was recovered from a female donor with ankylosing spondylitis or in good health (not recorded which). The DNA of the CDR3 is TGTGCCAGCAGCGTAGGTATGCCAGGGGGCAACGAGCAGTACTTC. Translation: CASSVGMPGGNEQYF. Looking up the rest from reference TRBV9 and TRBJ2-7 gives the full variable domain: DSGVTQTPKHLITATGQRVTLRCSPRSGDLSVYWYQQSLDQGLQFLIQYYNGEERAKGNILERFSAQQFPDLHSELNLSSLELGDSALYFCASSVGMPGGNEQYFGPGTRLTVT.